This record looks at one T cell receptor (beta chain) sequence and its context. Its antigen is currently unknown. The data derive from a study of radiation and T cells in renal cell carcinoma. Study-wide context: Nephrectomy followed 15 Gy stereotactic body radiation by 4 weeks.

Trimming shortened V by 2 bases and J by 3 bases, and 8 bases separated the two germline ends. The CDR3 runs 14 residues. Germline lookup yields CDR1 SNHLY and CDR2 FYNNEI. Time point of the sample: baseline pretreatment blood. As for treatment: 15 Gy SBRT to primary tumor, nephrectomy 4 weeks later. Here immunoSEQ multiplex PCR was the method, and the copy in TCRdb shows in-frame clones only, minus some. The sample lists about 140,000 clones; roughly 85% were seen once. Study results and caveats: Top tumor clonotypes rose in blood 2 weeks post-radiation, then contracted.

The source material was blood, sampled from a patient whose treatment included radiotherapy and nephrectomy. V usage is TRBV2 and J usage is TRBJ1-5; D not resolved. The sequence was collected from a woman aged 45-65 years with renal cell carcinoma. CDR3 coding DNA: TGTGCCAGCAGTGAAAGGGCCGCCAATCAGCCCCAGCATTTT. Translating it yields CASSERAANQPQHF.